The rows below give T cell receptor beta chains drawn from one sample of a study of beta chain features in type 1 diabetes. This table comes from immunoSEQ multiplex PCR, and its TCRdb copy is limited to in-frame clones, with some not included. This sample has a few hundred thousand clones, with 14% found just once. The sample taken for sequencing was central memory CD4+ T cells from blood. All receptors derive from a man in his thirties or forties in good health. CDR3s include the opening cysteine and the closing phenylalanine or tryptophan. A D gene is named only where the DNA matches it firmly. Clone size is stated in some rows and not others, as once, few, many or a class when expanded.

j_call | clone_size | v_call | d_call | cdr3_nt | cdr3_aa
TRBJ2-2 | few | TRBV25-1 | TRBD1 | TGTGCCAGCAGGACTCAGGGGGTCGACACCGGGGAGCTGTTTTTT | CASRTQGVDTGELFF
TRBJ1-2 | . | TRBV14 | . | TGTGCCAGCAGCCGTGCTGTGGGTGCCCATGGCTACACCTTC | CASSRAVGAHGYTF
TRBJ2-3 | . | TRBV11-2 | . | TGTGCCAGCAGCCCCCTCCTTAGGACAGATACGCAGTATTTT | CASSPLLRTDTQYF
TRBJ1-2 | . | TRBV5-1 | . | TGCGCCAGCAGCTTTTCGCCTAGGGATGGCTACACCTTC | CASSFSPRDGYTF
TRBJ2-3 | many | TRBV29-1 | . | TGCAGCGTTGAAGCCGCGCGTGATACGCAGTATTTT | CSVEAARDTQYF
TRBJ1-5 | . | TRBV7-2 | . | TGTGCCAGCAGCTCTCGGAGTAATCAGCCCCAGCATTTT | CASSSRSNQPQHF
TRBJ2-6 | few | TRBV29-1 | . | TGCAGCGCCACGGTCGGGGCTGGGGCCAACGTCCTGACTTTC | CSATVGAGANVLTF
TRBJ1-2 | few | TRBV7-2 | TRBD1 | TGTGCCAGCAGCCAGCGACAGGGGGAATATGGCTACACCTTC | CASSQRQGEYGYTF
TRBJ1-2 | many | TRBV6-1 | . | TGTGCCAGCAGTGAAGGTGGCTGGGCAGGGGGCTACACCTTC | CASSEGGWAGGYTF
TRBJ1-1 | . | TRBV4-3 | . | TGCGCCAGCAGCCAAGGGACAACCTTGAACACTGAAGCTTTCTTT | CASSQGTTLNTEAFF
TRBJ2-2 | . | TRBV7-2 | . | TGTGCCAGCAGCTTAACCTTTGATTTCACCGGGGAGCTGTTTTTT | CASSLTFDFTGELFF
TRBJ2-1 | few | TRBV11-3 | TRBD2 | TGTGCCAGCAGCTTATTCGGCGGGGGATACAATGAGCAGTTCTTC | CASSLFGGGYNEQFF
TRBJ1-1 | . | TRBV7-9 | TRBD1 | TGTGCCAGCGGCACACCACGGGGACAGCTTGCGGCGAACACTGAAGCTTTCTTT | CASGTPRGQLAANTEAFF
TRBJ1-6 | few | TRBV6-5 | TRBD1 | TGTGCCAGCATCGGACAGGGCGGTAATTCACCCCTCCACTTT | CASIGQGGNSPLHF
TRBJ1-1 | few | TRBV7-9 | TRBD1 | TGTGCCAGCAGCCCGACAGGGGTTAACACTGAAGCTTTCTTT | CASSPTGVNTEAFF
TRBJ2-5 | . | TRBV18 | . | TGTGCCAGCTCACCAAATTTGGGAGCAATGGAGACCCAGTACTTC | CASSPNLGAMETQYF
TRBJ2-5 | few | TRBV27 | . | TGTGCCAGCAGTCCCCGGGGGTATGAGACCCAGTACTTC | CASSPRGYETQYF
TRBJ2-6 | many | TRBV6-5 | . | TGTGCCAGCAGTTACCGGGGCTCTGGGGCCAACGTCCTGACTTTC | CASSYRGSGANVLTF
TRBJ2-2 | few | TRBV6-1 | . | TGTGCCAGCAGTGAAAGCTGGTTCACCGGGGAGCTGTTTTTT | CASSESWFTGELFF
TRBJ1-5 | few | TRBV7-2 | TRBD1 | TGTGCCAGCAGCTTAGGGGACAGGCGCTTCCAGCCCCAGCATTTT | CASSLGDRRFQPQHF
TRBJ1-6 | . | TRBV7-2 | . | TGTGCCAGCAGCGCCCTTGGGGAGGGGAATTCACCCCTCCACTTT | CASSALGEGNSPLHF
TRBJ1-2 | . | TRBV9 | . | TGTGCCAGCAGCCTTTCGACGGGCTTTAAGGGCTACACCTTC | CASSLSTGFKGYTF
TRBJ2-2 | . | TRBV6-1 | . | TGTGCCAGCAGTCCGATAACGAACACCGGGGAGCTGTTTTTT | CASSPITNTGELFF
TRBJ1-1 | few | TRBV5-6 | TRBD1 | TGTGCCAGCAGCGAAAAGGGACAGGGCTACACTGAAGCTTTCTTT | CASSEKGQGYTEAFF
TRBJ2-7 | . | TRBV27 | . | TGTGCCAGCCAACGGACGGAATCAAGCTCCTACGAGCAGTACTTC | CASQRTESSSYEQYF
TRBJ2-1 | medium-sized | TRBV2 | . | TGTGCCAGCAGTGAGGGGGCGTCCTACAATGAGCAGTTCTTC | CASSEGASYNEQFF
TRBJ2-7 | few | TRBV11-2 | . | TGTGCCAGCAGCTTAGATAGGCGCGAGCAGTACTTC | CASSLDRREQYF
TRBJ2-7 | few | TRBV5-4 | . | TGTGCCAGCAGCTTGGACAACTCCTACGAGCAGTACTTC | CASSLDNSYEQYF
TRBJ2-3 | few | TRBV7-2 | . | TGTGCCAGCAGCTTTGGTCTTAAAGATACGCAGTATTTT | CASSFGLKDTQYF
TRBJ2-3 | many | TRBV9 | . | TGTGCCAGCGGGGGGTCCCGCTATACGCAGTATTTT | CASGGSRYTQYF
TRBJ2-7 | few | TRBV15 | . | TGTGCCACCAGCAGAGTACAGGGACCGTCCGAGCAGTACTTC | CATSRVQGPSEQYF
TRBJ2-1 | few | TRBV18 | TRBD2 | TGTGCCAGCTCATCTAGCGGGCTCTCCTACAATGAGCAGTTCTTC | CASSSSGLSYNEQFF
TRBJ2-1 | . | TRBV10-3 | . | TGTGCCATCCGGGACTTGAACAATGAGCAGTTCTTC | CAIRDLNNEQFF
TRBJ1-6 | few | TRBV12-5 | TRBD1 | TGTGCTAGTGGTTCCGGACAGGATTATAATTCACCCCTCCACTTT | CASGSGQDYNSPLHF
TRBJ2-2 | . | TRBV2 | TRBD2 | TGTGCCAGCAGTTTCCAGCGGGGGGGCCGCGCCGGGGAGCTGTTTTTT | CASSFQRGGRAGELFF
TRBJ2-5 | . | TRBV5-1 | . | TGCGCCAGCAGCAGGTCTCAAGAGACCCAGTACTTC | CASSRSQETQYF
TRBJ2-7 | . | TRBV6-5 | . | TGTGCCAGCAGTCGACACGGCCACGAGCAGTACTTC | CASSRHGHEQYF
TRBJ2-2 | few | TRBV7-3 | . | TGTGCCAGCAGCTCCCTGCGGGACACCGGGGAGCTGTTTTTT | CASSSLRDTGELFF
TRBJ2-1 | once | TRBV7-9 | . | TGTGCCAGCAGCTTAGAATGGGAGCGGAATGAGCAGTTCTTC | CASSLEWERNEQFF
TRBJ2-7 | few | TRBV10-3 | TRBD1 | TGTGCCATCAATACCGGGACAGGGGGCTACGAGCAGTACTTC | CAINTGTGGYEQYF
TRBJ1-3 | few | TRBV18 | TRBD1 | TGTGCCAGCTCAACGGGACAGGGGGCTTACACCATATATTTT | CASSTGQGAYTIYF
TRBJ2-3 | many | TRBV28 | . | TGTGCCAGCAGTCCTTTCGGGGGTAGCACAGATACGCAGTATTTT | CASSPFGGSTDTQYF
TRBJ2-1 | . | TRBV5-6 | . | TGTGCCAGCAGCTCCTCTCGGGGCCAGCGGTCCTACAATGAGCAGTTCTTC | CASSSSRGQRSYNEQFF
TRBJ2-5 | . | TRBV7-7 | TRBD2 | TGTGCGAGCAGCGGCGGGTCCTCCGGGGGGGCTAAAGAGACCCAGTACTTC | CASSGGSSGGAKETQYF
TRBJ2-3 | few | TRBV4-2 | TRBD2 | TGTGCCAGCAGCCAATCCGGTTCTAGCGGTTTAGATACGCAGTATTTT | CASSQSGSSGLDTQYF
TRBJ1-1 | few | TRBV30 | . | TGTGCCTGGAGTAGGCAGAGCACTGAAGCTTTCTTT | CAWSRQSTEAFF
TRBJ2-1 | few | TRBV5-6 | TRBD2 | TGTGCCAGCAGCTTGCGCGGGAGGGCCGGGAATGAGCAGTTCTTC | CASSLRGRAGNEQFF
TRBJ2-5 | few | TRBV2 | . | TGTGCCAGCAGTGAAACCGAGACCCAGTACTTC | CASSETETQYF
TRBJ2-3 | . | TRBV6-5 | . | TGTGCCAGCAGTTACGGGGGACCAGATACGCAGTATTTT | CASSYGGPDTQYF
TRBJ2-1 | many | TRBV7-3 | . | TGTGCCAGCAGCCCTGGGACTGATGGCAATGAGCAGTTCTTC | CASSPGTDGNEQFF
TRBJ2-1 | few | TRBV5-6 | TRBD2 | TGTGCCAGCAGCTTGGCCTCTCTAGCGGATTACAATGAGCAGTTCTTC | CASSLASLADYNEQFF
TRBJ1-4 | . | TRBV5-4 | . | TGTGCCAGCAGCTCACCGGGAAGGGCTAATGAAAAACTGTTTTTT | CASSSPGRANEKLFF
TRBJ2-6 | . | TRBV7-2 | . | TGTGCCAGCAGGCAACAGGGATCTGGGGCCAACGTCCTGACTTTC | CASRQQGSGANVLTF
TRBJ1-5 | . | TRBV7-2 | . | TGTGCCAGCAGCTTAGAGTCGTTAGGCAATCAGCCCCAGCATTTT | CASSLESLGNQPQHF